This TCR beta chain comes out of a study of spatial heterogeneity in lung cancer. Looking at the study overall: In the raw reads, each unique TCR and UMI combination was present more than ten times on average.

In the library, each TCR cDNA molecule bore its own unique molecular identifier. MiXCR, run by TCRdb on the 5' RACE reads, gives a single entry per CDR3 protein. Of about 90,000 distinct CDR3 sequences in the sample, under 9% were seen once. Time point meaning: sample taken at primary tumor resection. In each case, whole RNA from tumor, nontumor lung or frozen PBMC was sequenced unsorted. Samples were obtained from more than 70 donors, all untreated early-stage non-small cell lung cancer patients. Ten or more counts support this clonotype. The starting material was PBMCs, obtained at surgery. The clonotype comes from a male donor with early-stage non-small cell lung cancer.

The CDR3 here is CASSFSGGGMDTQYF. The CDR3 region has the DNA TGTGCCAGCAGCTTTTCGGGGGGCGGCATGGATACGCAGTATTTT. This rearrangement joins TRBV11-2 to TRBJ2-3; TRBD2 is a possible D gene (7 bases). Trimming left V 3 bases short and J 6 bases short, with 16 bases between. Germline loops: CDR1 SGHAT, CDR2 FQNNGV. The CDR3 spans 15 residues. Full variable domain (rest looked up from reference TRBV11-2 and TRBJ2-3): EAGVAQSPRYKIIEKRQSVAFWCNPISGHATLYWYQQILGQGPKLLIQFQNNGVVDDSQLPKDRFSAERLKGVDSTLKIQPAKLEDSAVYLCASSFSGGGMDTQYFGPGTRLTVL.